The clone carrying this TCR beta chain was counted only a few times. The antigen is unknown. The data stem from a study of response to subunit inactivated influenza vaccine. One entry per CDR3 protein, called by TCRdb with MiXCR from the RT-PCR reads. The table includes about 650,000 distinct CDR3 sequences, 12% to 15% detected once. Study-level results: Authors suggested that a seasonal influenza vaccination recruits few new T cells each time.

J lost 10 bases, V lost 0 bases, and 7 bases had no gene match. The CDR3 is made up of 15 amino acids. The germline V gene has CDR1 SGHDT and CDR2 YYEEEE. This clonotype was obtained from a man aged 50-60 years who received an inactivated influenza vaccine. The rearrangement uses TRBV5-6 and TRBJ1-6, with TRBD1 identical over 7 bases. The material sequenced was PBMCs from blood, taken less than 15 days before vaccination. DNA for the CDR3: TGTGCCAGCAGCTTGGGGCAGGGGGTAGGGTCACCCCTCCACTTT. It translates to CASSLGQGVGSPLHF.